Shown below are 32 T cell receptor beta chains from a single sample sequenced in a study of blood T cell repertoires in COVID-19. TCRdb keeps only in-frame clones here, not all; method: immunoSEQ multiplex PCR. The table records about 95,000 clones, approximately 84% of them present only once. The sequenced sample consisted of peripheral blood. The receptors derive from a man older than 75 with active or convalescent COVID-19.

V gene TRBV30 combines with J gene TRBJ2-3, with D perhaps TRBD2 (7 bases). CDR1 is GTSNPN and CDR2 is SVGIG in the germline V gene (reference sequence). The CDR3 spans 16 residues. With 3 bases removed from V and 5 bases from J, the gap between germline ends came to 21 bases. This chain's CDR3 is CAWSPSGGGHKDTQYF. The CDR3 region has the DNA TGTGCCTGGAGCCCCAGTGGGGGGGGCCATAAAGATACGCAGTATTTT.

The CDR3 DNA reads as TGTGCCAGGCGACAGGGTAATTCACCCCTCCACTTT. It codes for CARRQGNSPLHF. The chain couples TRBV2 to TRBJ1-6; TRBD1 matches at 7 bases. Germline V gives CDR1 SNHLY, CDR2 FYNNEI. With 9 bases clipped from V and 6 bases from J, the junction kept 2 bases outside the gene matches. The CDR3 contains 12 residues. Variable domain in full (rest from reference TRBV2 and TRBJ1-6): EPEVTQTPSHQVTQMGQEVILRCVPISNHLYFYWYRQILGQKVEFLVSFYNNEISEKSEIFDDQFSVERPDGSNFTLKIRSTKLEDSAMYFCARRQGNSPLHFGNGTRLTVT.

The chain carries TRBV7-6 and TRBJ1-6; weak D call: TRBD1 (5 bases). Per the germline V gene, CDR1 is SGHVS and CDR2 is FNYEAQ. The CDR3 extends over 14 amino acids. V was trimmed by 3 bases and J by 8 bases, leaving 11 bases between them. CDR3 sequence: CASSLRWGDSPLHF. The CDR3 coding sequence is TGTGCCAGCAGCTTGAGATGGGGGGATTCACCCCTCCACTTT.

The J gene is TRBJ2-7, the V gene TRBV7-9, with D possibly TRBD2 on 5 matching bases. The CDR3 loop spans 15 amino acids. Trimming stripped 4 bases from V and 4 bases from J, with 17 bases between. Germline loops: CDR1 SEHNR, CDR2 FQNEAQ (reference sequence). In DNA form, the CDR3 reads TGTGCCAGCAGCTCCGACTACTCTCGGAGTTACGAGCAGTACTTC. It translates to CASSSDYSRSYEQYF.

J is TRBJ2-3 and V is TRBV3-1 (or the pseudogene TRBV3-2), with a weak D call TRBD2 (6 bases). The CDR3 runs 15 residues. Trimming took 0 bases from V and 5 from J, leaving 12 bases between them. Germline loops: CDR1 LGHDT, CDR2 YNNKEL (reference sequence). The CDR3 coding sequence is TGTGCCAGCAGCCAAGATTTGGGGGGAGGAGATACGCAGTATTTT. Amino acid sequence: CASSQDLGGGDTQYF.

The chain carries TRBV7-2 and TRBJ1-2, with 8 bases fitting TRBD1. Trimming removed 1 base from V and 5 bases from J; junction bases left unmatched: 3. Germline V gives CDR1 SGHTA, CDR2 FQGNSA. The length of the CDR3 is 14 residues. Here the CDR3 DNA reads TGTGCCAGCAGCTTAGGGAGACAGGGGTATGGCTACACCTTC. This encodes CASSLGRQGYGYTF.

This chain links TRBV5-1 with TRBJ2-1; 9 bases line up with TRBD1. This CDR3 contains 16 residues. The germline V gene has CDR1 SGHRS and CDR2 YFSETQ. Germline trimming cut 4 bases from V and 4 bases from J; bases unmatched to any gene: 9. The CDR3 sequence: CASSLDPGQGYNEQFF. CDR3 nucleotide sequence: TGCGCCAGCAGCCTAGACCCGGGACAGGGTTACAATGAGCAGTTCTTC.

V usage is TRBV4-3 and J usage is TRBJ1-5; no definite D call. Trimming took 0 bases from V and 5 from J, leaving 11 bases between them. This CDR3 is 15 amino acids long. Germline V CDR1 and CDR2: LGHNA, YSLEER. The CDR3 sequence: CASSQDWSGDQPQHF. The CDR3 bases are TGCGCCAGCAGCCAAGATTGGTCGGGAGATCAGCCCCAGCATTTT.

The chain carries TRBV6-1 and TRBJ2-7, with 8 bases that match TRBD1. In germline, CDR1 is MNHNS, CDR2 SASEGT. V lost 0 bases, J lost 6 bases, and 10 bases stayed unmatched. The CDR3 length is 16 residues. CDR3 in amino acids: CASSEAHRRGPLEQYF. In nucleotides, the CDR3 is TGTGCCAGCAGTGAAGCGCATCGCAGGGGGCCCCTCGAGCAGTACTTC.

V is TRBV6-9 and J is TRBJ1-5, with D possibly being TRBD1 (5 bases). Germline CDR1 is MNHGY and CDR2 is SVAAGI. The CDR3 sequence is 13 residues long. The CDR3 DNA reads as TGTGGGCCCTTCCAGGGTGCCAATCAGCCCCAGCATTTT. Translating gives CGPFQGANQPQHF.

This clone was observed a few times. V and J are TRBV9 and TRBJ2-5; D is possibly TRBD2 (5 bases). The V and J ends lost 1 base and 7 bases respectively, with 14 bases between them. Germline V gives CDR1 SGDLS, CDR2 YYNGEE. This CDR3 region has 14 residues. CDR3 DNA: TGTGCCAGCAGCGTACAGCCCGAGGGATGGACCCAGTACTTC. Translation: CASSVQPEGWTQYF.

The chain combines TRBV5-1 with TRBJ2-3, with D maybe TRBD2 (5 bases). Trimming removed 6 bases from V and 5 bases from J, with 13 bases in between. Per the germline V gene, CDR1 is SGHRS and CDR2 is YFSETQ. The CDR3 has 13 residues. In DNA, the CDR3 is TGCGCCAGCACTAGCCTAATCGGAGATACGCAGTATTTT. Its protein is CASTSLIGDTQYF.

J is TRBJ2-2 and V is TRBV5-1; 8 nucleotides agree with TRBD2. V lost 4 bases and J lost 4; bases outside the gene matches: 6. The CDR3 has 15 amino acids. Germline values: CDR1 SGHRS, CDR2 YFSETQ. The CDR3 here is CASSIGGAGTGELFF. The CDR3 DNA is TGCGCCAGCAGCATCGGGGGGGCCGGCACCGGGGAGCTGTTTTTT.

Here the CDR3 reads CASSIPPPGQPQHF. The CDR3 coding sequence is TGTGCCAGTAGTATACCCCCGCCGGGGCAGCCCCAGCATTTT. This chain links TRBV19 with TRBJ1-5; D not resolved. CDR1 is LNHDA, CDR2 SQIVND, per germline (reference sequence). The CDR3 length is 14 residues. Trimming took off 2 bases at V and 7 bases at J, with 12 bases between the two ends.

This clone was observed a handful of times. The CDR3 DNA is TGTGCCAGCAGCTCTACAGGGGCGGGTGGCGAGCAGTACTTC. It specifies CASSSTGAGGEQYF. This chain connects TRBV7-2 to TRBJ2-7; 7 bases map to TRBD1. Germline V gene lookup returns CDR1 SGHTA and CDR2 FQGNSA. This CDR3 region has 14 residues. The trim removed 4 bases at V and 6 bases at J, leaving 9 bases unmatched.

V and J are TRBV6-5 and TRBJ2-3; 8 positions agree with TRBD1. CDR1 is MNHEY and CDR2 is SVGAGI in the germline V gene. V lost 7 bases, J lost 4 bases, and 7 bases stayed unmatched. The CDR3 length is 14 residues. The CDR3 spells CASKLSGGADTQYF. In nucleotides, the CDR3 is TGTGCCAGCAAGTTGTCAGGGGGCGCAGATACGCAGTATTTT.

A single count supports this clone. The chain joins TRBV3-1 (or the pseudogene TRBV3-2) to TRBJ1-5, with D perhaps matching TRBD1 (5 bases). Germline CDR1 reads LGHDT; CDR2 reads YNNKEL (reference sequence). V lost 5 bases, J lost 3 bases, and 11 bases lay in between. CDR3 length: 14 residues. For the CDR3, the DNA is TGTGCCAGCAGCTTGCGACAGAACAATCAGCCCCAGCATTTT. Translated, it gives CASSLRQNNQPQHF.

The V gene is TRBV6-5, the J gene TRBJ2-1; 9 nucleotides line up with TRBD1. V trimming: 0 bases; J trimming: 6 bases; junction bases outside the gene matches: 6. The germline V gene encodes CDR1 MNHEY and CDR2 SVGAGI. CDR3 length: 16 residues. The CDR3 sequence is CASSYSGTGIGNEQFF. DNA of the CDR3: TGTGCCAGCAGTTACTCGGGGACAGGGATCGGCAATGAGCAGTTCTTC.

The genes are TRBV5-1 and TRBJ2-7; D not resolved. V lost 3 bases and J 4 bases, leaving 14 bases between the germline ends. CDR3 length: 14 residues. The germline V gene has CDR1 SGHRS and CDR2 YFSETQ. For the CDR3, the DNA is TGCGCCAGCAGCTGGTGGGCCCCGCCATACGAGCAGTACTTC. Encoded protein: CASSWWAPPYEQYF. Full variable domain (rest looked up from reference TRBV5-1 and TRBJ2-7): KAGVTQTPRYLIKTRGQQVTLSCSPISGHRSVSWYQQTPGQGLQFLFEYFSETQRNKGNFPGRFSGRQFSNSRSEMNVSTLELGDSALYLCASSWWAPPYEQYFGPGTRLTVT.

The chain links TRBV3-1 (or the pseudogene TRBV3-2) to TRBJ1-6; maybe TRBD1 (6 bases). The V gene's germline CDR1 is LGHDT and CDR2 YNNKEL (reference sequence). The CDR3 loop spans 15 amino acids. V shed 4 bases and J shed 13 bases, with 20 bases lying between them. DNA of the CDR3: TGTGCCAGCAGCCCTCTTTGGGGGGGCGAAGAGCCCCTCCACTTT. As protein: CASSPLWGGEEPLHF.

The chain combines TRBV5-1 with TRBJ2-1; TRBD1 matches 12 bases. With 4 bases clipped from V and 9 bases from J, the junction kept 14 bases outside the gene matches. Germline V gene lookup returns CDR1 SGHRS and CDR2 YFSETQ. CDR3 size: 17 residues. CDR3 sequence (DNA): TGCGCCAGCAGCCCCCGACTCGGGACAGGGGGCCAAAGTGAGCAGTTCTTC. Protein sequence: CASSPRLGTGGQSEQFF.

The gene calls are TRBV12-3 or TRBV12-4 and TRBJ1-2; a weak D match, TRBD1 (5 bases). The CDR3 is 12 residues long. V shed 5 bases and J shed 9 bases, with 13 bases lying between them. CDR3 loop: CASSEQEGRYTF. In DNA form, the CDR3 reads TGTGCCAGCAGTGAACAGGAGGGTCGCTACACCTTC.

This chain connects TRBV4-1 to TRBJ1-4; 8 bases line up with TRBD1. CDR3 size: 17 residues. J lost 7 bases, V lost 3 bases, and 13 bases had no gene match. The germline CDR1 and CDR2 sequences are MGHRA and YSYEKL. The CDR3: CASSQGPHRGESEKLFF. The CDR3 DNA is TGCGCCAGCAGCCAGGGCCCGCACAGGGGGGAGAGTGAAAAACTGTTTTTT.

This clone appeared a few times. J is TRBJ2-7 and V is TRBV5-6; TRBD2 is a possible D gene (6 bases). V was shortened by 4 bases and J by 7 bases, with 21 bases between the two germline ends. The CDR3 is made up of 15 amino acids. Germline V gives CDR1 SGHDT, CDR2 YYEEEE. DNA of the CDR3: TGTGCCAGCAGCCCGGGGACTTCAGGAATTAGGGAGCAGTACTTC. This codes for CASSPGTSGIREQYF.

This chain uses TRBV18 with TRBJ1-5, with 7 bases identical to TRBD1. Per the germline V gene, CDR1 is KGHSH and CDR2 is LQKENI. The CDR3 is 15 residues long. With V trimmed by 7 bases and J by 3 bases, 9 bases remained unmatched. CDR3 coding DNA: TGTGCCAGCTTAAGACAGGGTACGGCCAATCAGCCCCAGCATTTT. Its protein is CASLRQGTANQPQHF.

V usage is TRBV7-6 and J usage is TRBJ1-1; 11 bases are shared with TRBD1. Germline lookup yields CDR1 SGHVS and CDR2 FNYEAQ. This CDR3 is built from 14 residues. Trimming cost V 4 bases and J 6 bases; bases outside gene matches: 4. CDR3 DNA sequence: TGTGCCAGCAGCTCGGGACAGGGGGATGCTGAAGCTTTCTTT. Translating it yields CASSSGQGDAEAFF.

The genes are TRBV2 and TRBJ2-1; D perhaps matches TRBD2 (7 bases). This CDR3 is built from 13 residues. Looked up from germline, CDR1 is SNHLY and CDR2 is FYNNEI. V lost 7 bases, J lost 4 bases, and 11 bases lay in between. CDR3 sequence: CASTGGRYNEQFF. The CDR3 region has the DNA TGTGCCAGCACGGGGGGCCGTTACAATGAGCAGTTCTTC.

The V call is TRBV6-5, the J call TRBJ2-7, with D perhaps matching TRBD2 (5 bases). There are 13 residues in the CDR3. Trimming shortened V by 10 bases and J by 2 bases, and 15 bases separated the two germline ends. The germline gives CDR1 MNHEY, CDR2 SVGAGI. CDR3 bases: TGTGCCACCTGGACTGGTTCAACCTACGAGCAGTACTTC. This sequence encodes CATWTGSTYEQYF.

The gene calls are TRBV12-1 and TRBJ1-5. TRBV12-1 represents a pseudogene. The CDR3 length is 15 residues. CDR3 in amino acids: CASSFRLDWNQPQHF. As DNA, the CDR3 is TGTGCCAGCAGCTTCCGACTAGATTGGAATCAGCCCCAGCATTTT.

The genes are TRBV5-6 and TRBJ2-7, with 7 nucleotides matching TRBD1. The germline V gene encodes CDR1 SGHDT and CDR2 YYEEEE. V lost 0 bases and J lost 2; bases outside the gene matches: 5. This CDR3 contains 15 residues. The CDR3 loop is CASSLGQGDAYEQYF. In DNA form, the CDR3 reads TGTGCCAGCAGCTTGGGACAGGGAGACGCCTACGAGCAGTACTTC. Based on the CDR3 plus reference TRBV5-6 and TRBJ2-7, the full variable domain is DAGVTQSPTHLIKTRGQQVTLRCSPKSGHDTVSWYQQALGQGPQFIFQYYEEEERQRGNFPDRFSGHQFPNYSSELNVNALLLGDSALYLCASSLGQGDAYEQYFGPGTRLTVT.

This clone has just one count. The chain carries TRBV7-9 and TRBJ2-3; 10 nucleotides agree with TRBD2. J was trimmed by 1 base and V by 3 bases; bases with no gene match: 1. CDR1 SEHNR and CDR2 FQNEAQ come from the germline V gene (reference sequence). The CDR3 runs 15 residues. DNA for the CDR3: TGTGCCAGCAGCTTCCTAGCGGGGGGCACAGATACGCAGTATTTT. This codes for CASSFLAGGTDTQYF. Variable domain in full (rest from reference TRBV7-9 and TRBJ2-3): DTGVSQNPRHKITKRGQNVTFRCDPISEHNRLYWYRQTLGQGPEFLTYFQNEAQLEKSRLLSDRFSAERPKGSFSTLEIQRTEQGDSAMYLCASSFLAGGTDTQYFGPGTRLTVL.

The chain links TRBV6-6 to TRBJ2-7; a weak D match, TRBD1 (6 bases). The CDR3 has 14 amino acids. From germline, CDR1 is MNHNY and CDR2 SVGAGI (reference sequence). With 2 bases removed from V and 2 bases from J, the gap between germline ends came to 10 bases. The chain's CDR3 is CASSYAGTTYEQYF. The CDR3 DNA follows: TGTGCCAGCAGTTACGCCGGGACAACCTACGAGCAGTACTTC.